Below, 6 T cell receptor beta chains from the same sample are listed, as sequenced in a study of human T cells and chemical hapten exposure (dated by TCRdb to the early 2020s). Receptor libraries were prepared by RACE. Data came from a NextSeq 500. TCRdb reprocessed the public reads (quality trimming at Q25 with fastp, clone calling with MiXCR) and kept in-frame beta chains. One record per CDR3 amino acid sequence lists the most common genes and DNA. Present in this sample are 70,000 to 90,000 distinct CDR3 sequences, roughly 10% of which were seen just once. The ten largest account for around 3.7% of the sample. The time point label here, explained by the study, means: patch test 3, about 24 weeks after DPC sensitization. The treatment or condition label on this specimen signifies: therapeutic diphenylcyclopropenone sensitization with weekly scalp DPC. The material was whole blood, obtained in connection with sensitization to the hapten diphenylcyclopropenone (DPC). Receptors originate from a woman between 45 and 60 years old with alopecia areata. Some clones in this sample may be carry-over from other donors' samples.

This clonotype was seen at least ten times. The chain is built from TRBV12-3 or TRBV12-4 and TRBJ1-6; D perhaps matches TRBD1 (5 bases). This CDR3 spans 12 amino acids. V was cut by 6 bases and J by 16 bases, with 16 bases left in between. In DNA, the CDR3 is TGTGCCAGCAGCCCAGTGGGGCAGAAACTCCACTTT. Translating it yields CASSPVGQKLHF.

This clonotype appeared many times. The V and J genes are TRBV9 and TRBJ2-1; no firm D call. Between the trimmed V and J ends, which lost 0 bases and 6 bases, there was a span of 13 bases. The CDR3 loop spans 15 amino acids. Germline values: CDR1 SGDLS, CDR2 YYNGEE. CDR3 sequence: CASSVADLPLNEQFF. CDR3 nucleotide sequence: TGTGCCAGCAGCGTAGCTGACTTACCCCTCAATGAGCAGTTCTTC.

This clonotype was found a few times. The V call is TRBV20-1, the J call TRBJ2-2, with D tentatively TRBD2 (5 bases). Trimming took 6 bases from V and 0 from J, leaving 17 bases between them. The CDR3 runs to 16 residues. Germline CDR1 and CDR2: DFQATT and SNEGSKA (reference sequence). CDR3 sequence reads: CSADPLARSNTGELFF. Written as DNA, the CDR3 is TGCAGTGCCGACCCATTAGCGCGCTCGAACACCGGGGAGCTGTTTTTT.

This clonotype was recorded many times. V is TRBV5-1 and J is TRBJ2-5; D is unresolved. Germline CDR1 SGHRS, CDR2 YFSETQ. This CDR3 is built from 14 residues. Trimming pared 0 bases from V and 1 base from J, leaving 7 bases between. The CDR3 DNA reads TGCGCCAGCAGCTTGGGAAACGGCCAAGAGACCCAGTACTTC. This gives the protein CASSLGNGQETQYF.

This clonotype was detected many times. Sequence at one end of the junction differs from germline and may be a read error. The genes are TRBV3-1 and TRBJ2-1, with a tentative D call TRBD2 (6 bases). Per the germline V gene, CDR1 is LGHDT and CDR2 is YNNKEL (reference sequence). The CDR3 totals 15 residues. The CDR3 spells CASRQGARETDEQFF. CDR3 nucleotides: TGTGCCAGCAGACAAGGGGCACGGGAGACGGATGAGCAGTTCTTC.

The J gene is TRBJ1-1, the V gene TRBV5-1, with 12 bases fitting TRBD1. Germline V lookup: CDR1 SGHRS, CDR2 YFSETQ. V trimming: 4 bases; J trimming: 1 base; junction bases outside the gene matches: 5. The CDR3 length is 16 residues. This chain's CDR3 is CASSRDRGPWNTEAFF. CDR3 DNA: TGCGCCAGCAGCCGGGACAGGGGGCCGTGGAACACTGAAGCTTTCTTT.